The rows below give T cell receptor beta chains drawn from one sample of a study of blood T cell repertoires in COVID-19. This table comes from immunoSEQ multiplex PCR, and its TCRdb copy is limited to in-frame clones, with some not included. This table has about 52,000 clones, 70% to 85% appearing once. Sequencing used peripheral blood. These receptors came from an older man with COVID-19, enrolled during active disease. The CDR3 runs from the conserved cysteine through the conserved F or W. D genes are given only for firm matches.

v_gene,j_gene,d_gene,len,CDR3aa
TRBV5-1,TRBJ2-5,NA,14,CASNLAGGQETQYF
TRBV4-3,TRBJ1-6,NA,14,CASSQGVFGSPLHF
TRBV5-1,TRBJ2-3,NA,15,CASSLGHAGTDTQYF
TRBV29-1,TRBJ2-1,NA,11,CSASPPNEQFF
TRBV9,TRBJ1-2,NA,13,CASSTPHLYGYTF
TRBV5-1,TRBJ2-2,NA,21,CASRQNPSSFPIPASTGELFF
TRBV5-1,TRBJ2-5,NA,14,CASSLGSSQETQYF
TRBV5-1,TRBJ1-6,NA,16,CASSLAEGHVNSPLHF
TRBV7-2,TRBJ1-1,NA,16,CASSLRAGTKNTEAFF
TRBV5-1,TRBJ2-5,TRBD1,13,CASSWDSQETQYF
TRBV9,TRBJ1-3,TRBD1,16,CASSTGTGGFGNTIYF
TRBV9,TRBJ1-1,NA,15,CASSVDVRMNTEAFF
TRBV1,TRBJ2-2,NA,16,CTSSQVRGGVTGELFF
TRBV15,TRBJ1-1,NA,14,CATSRDPSRGEAFF
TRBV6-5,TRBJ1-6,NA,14,CASSRQSFNSPLHF
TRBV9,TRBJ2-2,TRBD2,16,CASSFRTSGRAGELFF
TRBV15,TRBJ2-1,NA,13,CATSRDKGDRQFF
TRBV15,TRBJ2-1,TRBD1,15,CATSRPDRNHNEQFF
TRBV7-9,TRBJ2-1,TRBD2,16,CASSRRAGGSYNEQFF
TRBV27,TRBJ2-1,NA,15,CASTSRGFSYNEQFF
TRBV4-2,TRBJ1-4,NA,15,CASSQVGGTNEKLFF
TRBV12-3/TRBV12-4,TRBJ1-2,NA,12,CATSPVNYGYTF
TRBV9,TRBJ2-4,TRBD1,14,CASSAGQALNIQYF
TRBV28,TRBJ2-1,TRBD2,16,CASSLGGGSSYNEQFF
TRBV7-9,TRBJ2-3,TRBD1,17,CASRSREGTGAKDTQYF
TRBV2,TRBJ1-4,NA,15,CASRRPMGAEEKLFF
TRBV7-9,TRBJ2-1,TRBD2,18,CASSLSGVASGPYNEQFF
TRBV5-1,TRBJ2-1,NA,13,CASSLVPEDFKFF
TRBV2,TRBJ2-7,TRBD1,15,CASRFSTGMTYEQYF
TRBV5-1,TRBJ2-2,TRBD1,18,CASSQRTTGTGSTGELFF
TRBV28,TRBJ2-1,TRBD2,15,CASSLRGTSFNEQFF
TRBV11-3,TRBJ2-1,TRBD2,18,CASSLAPGLASSYNEQFF
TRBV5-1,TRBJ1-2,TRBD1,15,CASSLGPGQGRGYTF
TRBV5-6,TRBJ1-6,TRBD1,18,CASSSGQGRHPIDSPLHF
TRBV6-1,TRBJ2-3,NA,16,CASSEMFRQGTDTQYF
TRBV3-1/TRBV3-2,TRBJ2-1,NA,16,CASSRPGGSSYNEQFF
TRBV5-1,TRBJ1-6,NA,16,CASSLWESKSNSPLHF
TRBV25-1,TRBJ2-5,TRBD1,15,CASSEYRGRKETQYF
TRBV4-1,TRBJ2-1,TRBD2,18,CASSQEARASGRDNEQFF
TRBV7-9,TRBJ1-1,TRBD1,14,CASSPRQGGTEAFF
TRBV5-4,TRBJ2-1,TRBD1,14,CASSQGARYNEQFF
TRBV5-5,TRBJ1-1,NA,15,CASSLTRSPNTEAFF
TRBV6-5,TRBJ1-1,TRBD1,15,CASSYTSTGGSEAFF
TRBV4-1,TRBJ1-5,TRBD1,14,CASSQGRGNQPQHF
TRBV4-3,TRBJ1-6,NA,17,CASSQDLGSGAGSPLHF
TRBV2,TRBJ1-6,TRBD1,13,CASRTGGESPLHF
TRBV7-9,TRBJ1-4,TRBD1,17,CASSYRTGRSTNEKLFF
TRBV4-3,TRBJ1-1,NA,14,CASSQDRVNTEAFF
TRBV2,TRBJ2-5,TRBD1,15,CASRRGQGAPETQYF
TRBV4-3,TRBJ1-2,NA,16,CASSQVGEVAIYGYTF